This paragraph covers one TCR beta chain sequence. At one of its ends the junction is not consistent with the germline gene, which may arise from a read error. In the PCR, 60 Vbeta and 13 Jbeta primers were used. Using immunoSEQ multiplex PCR, the repertoire was profiled, and TCRdb retains in-frame clones only, with some absent. Of some 160,000 clones listed, roughly 80% were seen once; the top ten hold approximately 3.1%. This record comes from a study of cytomegalovirus exposure and HLA in healthy donors. CDR3 length: 13 residues. Germline V gene lookup returns CDR1 MDHEN and CDR2 SYDVKM. The sample consisted of PBMCs. The receptor's source is a woman in her thirties or forties in good health and CMV-seronegative. The V and J genes are TRBV28 and TRBJ1-2, with D possibly TRBD1 on 5 matching bases. Here the CDR3 DNA reads TGTGCCAGCAGTTTCGAACAGGTAGCTTTCCCCGACTTC. This translates into CASSFEQVAFPDF.